Listed here are 5 T cell receptor beta chains from one sample, sequenced in a study of PD-1 blockade in classical Hodgkin lymphoma. Relapse was seen in all patients after autologous stem cell transplantation, and brentuximab vedotin exposure was variable. Clones were sequenced by immunoSEQ multiplex PCR, and TCRdb holds only the in-frame ones, with some missing. The repertoire consists of around 150,000 clones, with 78% occurring once and the leading ten covering roughly 9.2%. Sequenced here: peripheral blood mononuclear cells (PBMCs), sampled before the second cycle of nivolumab. The source is a human donor with classical Hodgkin lymphoma.

The J gene is TRBJ1-6, the V gene TRBV5-1; D not certain. The V gene lost 5 bases and the J gene lost 9 bases, with 15 bases spanning the gap. The germline V gene has CDR1 SGHRS and CDR2 YFSETQ. There are 14 residues in the CDR3. The CDR3 loop reads CASSHWGSGSPLHF. The CDR3 DNA sequence: TGCGCCAGCAGTCACTGGGGATCGGGTTCACCCCTCCACTTT.

The chain recombines TRBV11-2 with TRBJ1-2, with TRBD1 matching 7 bases. CDR3 length: 16 residues. Germline loops: CDR1 SGHAT, CDR2 FQNNGV. V shed 3 bases, J shed 5 bases, and the junction held 12 bases outside the gene matches. As DNA, the CDR3 is TGTGCCAGCAGCTTTTGGACAGGCCGACATAATTATGGCTACACCTTC. Protein product: CASSFWTGRHNYGYTF.

The chain uses TRBV15 and TRBJ2-5, with 7 bases matching TRBD2. V shed 1 base, J shed 7 bases, and the junction held 0 bases outside the gene matches. This CDR3 is 12 amino acids long. Germline V gene lookup returns CDR1 LNHNV and CDR2 YYDKDF (reference sequence). This CDR3 is CATSRVAGTQYF. In DNA, the CDR3 is TGTGCCACCAGCAGAGTAGCGGGGACCCAGTACTTC. Supplemented by reference TRBV15 and TRBJ2-5, the full variable domain reads DAMVIQNPRYQVTQFGKPVTLSCSQTLNHNVMYWYQQKSSQAPKLLFHYYDKDFNNEADTPDNFQSRRPNTSFCFLDIRSPGLGDTAMYLCATSRVAGTQYFGPGTRLLVL.

The J gene is TRBJ1-1, the V gene TRBV7-9; D might be TRBD1 (5 bases). Trimming pared 2 bases from V and 10 bases from J, leaving 17 bases between. Per germline, CDR1 SEHNR and CDR2 FQNEAQ (reference sequence). The CDR3 loop spans 14 amino acids. CDR3 DNA sequence: TGTGCCAGCAGCTTAAATAGGGGTCAGGCCCGAGCTTTCTTT. It translates to CASSLNRGQARAFF.

On this clone: Distinct nucleotide sequences in the sample also encode this CDR3. V usage is TRBV6-5 and J usage is TRBJ2-7; tentatively, D is TRBD1 (7 bases). Per germline, CDR1 MNHEY and CDR2 SVGAGI. The CDR3 is 15 residues long. Trimming stripped 6 bases from V and 1 base from J, with 16 bases between. The CDR3 DNA reads TGTGCCAGCAGCCGGGGGACAGAGTTTTCCTACGAGCAGTACTTC. It yields the protein CASSRGTEFSYEQYF.